This T cell receptor beta chain was identified during a study of post-analysis software for immune sequencing data. Notes on the study in general: F measure clustering grouped samples strongly by preparation batch. In patients, TRBV5-6, TRBV5-1 and TRBV20-1 belonged to roughly five TRBV segments found more frequently than in controls. In multiple sclerosis, normalized Chao1 diversity was significantly below that of controls.

TCR beta cDNA libraries had unique molecular identifiers. TCRdb passed the PCR reads through MiXCR, listing each CDR3 protein once. This table has fewer than 850,000 distinct CDR3 sequences, 30% appearing once. This clonotype was recorded a few times. Antigen specificity is unknown. CDR1 and CDR2 from the germline V gene are LGHNA and YSLEER. The CDR3 is 16 residues long. The germline V and J ends were trimmed by 8 bases and 0 bases, with 17 bases remaining between them. Sequenced input: blood. The TCR was taken from a girl under 18 with multiple sclerosis. This rearrangement joins TRBV4-3 to TRBJ2-1; perhaps TRBD2 as D (7 bases). CDR3 DNA: TGCGCCAGCGCCCTTTACGCGGGGGCCTCCTACAATGAGCAGTTCTTC. Translated: CASALYAGASYNEQFF.